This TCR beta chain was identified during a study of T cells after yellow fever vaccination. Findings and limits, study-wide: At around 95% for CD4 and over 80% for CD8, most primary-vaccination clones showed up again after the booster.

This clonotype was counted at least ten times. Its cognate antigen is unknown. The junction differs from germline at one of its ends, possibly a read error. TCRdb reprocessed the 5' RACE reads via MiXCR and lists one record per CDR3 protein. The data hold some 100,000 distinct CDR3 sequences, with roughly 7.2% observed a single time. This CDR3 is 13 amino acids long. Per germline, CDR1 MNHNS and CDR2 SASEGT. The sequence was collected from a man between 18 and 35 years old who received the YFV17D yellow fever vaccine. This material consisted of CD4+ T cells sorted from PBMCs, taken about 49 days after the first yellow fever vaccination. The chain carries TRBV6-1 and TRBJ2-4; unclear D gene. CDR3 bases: TGTGCCAGCAGAGAAGTAGCCAAAAACATTCAGTACTTC. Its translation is CASREVAKNIQYF.